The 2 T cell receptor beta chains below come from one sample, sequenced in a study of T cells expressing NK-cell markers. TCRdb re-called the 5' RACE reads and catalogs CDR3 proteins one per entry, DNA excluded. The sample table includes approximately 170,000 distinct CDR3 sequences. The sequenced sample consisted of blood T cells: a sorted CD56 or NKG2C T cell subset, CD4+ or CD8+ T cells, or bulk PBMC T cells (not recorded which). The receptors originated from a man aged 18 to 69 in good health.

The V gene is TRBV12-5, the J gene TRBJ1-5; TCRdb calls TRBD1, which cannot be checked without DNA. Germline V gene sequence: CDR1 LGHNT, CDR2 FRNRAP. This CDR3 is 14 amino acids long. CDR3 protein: CASGPGQPNQPQHF.

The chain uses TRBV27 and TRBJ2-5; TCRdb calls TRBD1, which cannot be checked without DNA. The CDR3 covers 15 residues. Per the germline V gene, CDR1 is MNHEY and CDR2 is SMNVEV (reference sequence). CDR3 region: CASSRSGTGGETQYF.